Below are 26 T cell receptor beta chains sequenced from a single sample in a study of blood T cell repertoires in COVID-19 (dated by TCRdb to 2020 to 2021). Libraries were prepared through the immunoSEQ multiplex PCR assay. TCRdb's version of the immuneACCESS table is confined to in-frame rearrangements and falls short of the full clone set. An unresolved V gene accounts for under half of the shortfall where checked; the remainder is of unknown origin. This sample is represented by some 250,000 clones; about four fifths of them were singletons. Of the sample, roughly 9.4% is held by the ten largest clones. Sequenced sample: peripheral blood. These TCRs come from a man aged 35 to 55 with active or convalescent COVID-19.

The chain couples TRBV14 to TRBJ1-1; possibly TRBD1 for D (6 bases). Looked up from germline, CDR1 is SGHDN and CDR2 is FVKESK. The CDR3 totals 12 residues. Deletions cut 3 bases from V and 7 bases from J, with 9 bases between. Written as DNA, the CDR3 is TGTGCCAGCAGCCAGCAGGGGTTTGAAGCTTTCTTT. It specifies CASSQQGFEAFF.

The rearrangement joins TRBV4-1 to TRBJ1-5, with 7 bases matching TRBD1. There are 15 residues in the CDR3. The V and J ends lost 4 bases and 2 bases, in that order; junction bases with no gene match: 5. Germline lookup yields CDR1 MGHRA and CDR2 YSYEKL. CDR3 DNA sequence: TGCGCCAGCAGCCGGAACAGGGGAGGCAATCAGCCCCAGCATTTT. This translates into CASSRNRGGNQPQHF.

The chain recombines TRBV15 with TRBJ1-5; TRBD1 is a possible D gene (6 bases). The CDR3 runs 15 residues. Between the trimmed V and J ends, which lost 0 bases and 9 bases, there was a span of 15 bases. Germline V lookup: CDR1 LNHNV, CDR2 YYDKDF (reference sequence). The CDR3 loop is CATSRDRGRGGPQHF. The DNA for the CDR3 is TGTGCCACCAGCAGAGATCGCGGCAGGGGTGGGCCCCAGCATTTT.

Worth noting for this clone: At one end the junction does not follow the germline gene, possibly because of a read error. The V call is TRBV10-3, the J call TRBJ1-3; D not resolved. Germline CDR1 and CDR2: ENHRY and SYGVKD. The CDR3 runs to 12 residues. CDR3 protein: CATSATGNTIYF. The DNA for the CDR3 is TGTGCCACCAGTGCCACTGGAAACACCATATATTTT.

The genes are TRBV5-4 and TRBJ2-7; 10 nucleotides agree with TRBD2. Germline CDR1 SGHNT, CDR2 YYREEE (reference sequence). The CDR3 has 15 residues. Unmatched junction bases numbered 10, after V lost 5 bases and J lost 5 bases. CDR3 in DNA: TGTGCCAGCAGTTTTACCCTAGCGGGAGAGGACGAGCAGTACTTC. Its translation is CASSFTLAGEDEQYF.

This chain joins TRBV4-1 and TRBJ2-3; D might be TRBD2 (6 bases). CDR3 length: 15 residues. V lost 1 base and J lost 2, with 10 bases in between. CDR1 is MGHRA, CDR2 YSYEKL, per germline. CDR3 nucleotide sequence: TGCGCCAGCAGCCAAGTTGGGACTGTCACAGATACGCAGTATTTT. Translating gives CASSQVGTVTDTQYF.

In this sample, this clone turned up once. The rearrangement links TRBV3-1 (or the pseudogene TRBV3-2) to TRBJ1-3, with 8 bases matching TRBD1. The V and J ends lost 6 bases and 1 base, in that order; junction bases with no gene match: 2. Germline loops: CDR1 LGHDT, CDR2 YNNKEL (reference sequence). This CDR3 is 14 amino acids long. CDR3 sequence: CASRQGASGNTIYF. The CDR3 nucleotides read TGTGCCAGCAGGCAGGGGGCGTCTGGAAACACCATATATTTT.

The V call is TRBV15, the J call TRBJ2-7, with a tentative D call TRBD2 (6 bases). V was cut by 6 bases and J by 2 bases, with 11 bases left in between. Germline CDR1 reads LNHNV; CDR2 reads YYDKDF (reference sequence). This CDR3 comprises 13 residues. CDR3 residues: CATSLTRAYEQYF. CDR3 nucleotides: TGTGCCACCAGTCTGACTAGAGCCTACGAGCAGTACTTC.

The rearrangement joins TRBV18 to TRBJ1-3; 8 positions agree with TRBD1. Germline V gives CDR1 KGHSH, CDR2 LQKENI. V was pared by 4 bases and J by 0 bases, with 11 bases of the junction left unmatched. The CDR3 loop spans 18 amino acids. The CDR3 reads CASSRPSGQAYSGNTIYF. Here the CDR3 DNA reads TGTGCCAGCTCACGGCCCTCGGGACAGGCCTACTCTGGAAACACCATATATTTT.

This rearrangement joins TRBV28 to TRBJ1-2; 7 nucleotides agree with TRBD1. CDR3 size: 14 residues. Germline V lookup: CDR1 MDHEN, CDR2 SYDVKM. J gave up 2 bases and V 7 bases, and 7 bases lay outside the gene matches. The CDR3 nucleotides are TGTGCCAGCATCAACAGGGGTTTAAACTATGGCTACACCTTC. This translates into CASINRGLNYGYTF.

The chain carries TRBV6-5 and TRBJ1-2; TRBD1 might be the D (6 bases). Germline-derived CDR1 and CDR2 are MNHEY and SVGAGI. This CDR3 comprises 12 residues. Trimming removed 0 bases from V and 12 bases from J, with 11 bases in between. The CDR3: CASSYSGRGNTF. CDR3 nucleotide sequence: TGTGCCAGCAGTTACTCGGGGAGGGGGAACACCTTC.

With respect to this clone: One end of the junction does not line up with germline, which may come from a read error. CDR3 protein: CASSDPPTYDF. The CDR3 DNA is TGTGCCAGCAGTGATCCCCCTACCTATGATTTT. The chain carries TRBV25-1 and TRBJ1-3; no clear D gene. Per germline, CDR1 MGHDK and CDR2 SYGVNS. This CDR3 has 11 amino acids. The full variable domain, rest sourced from reference TRBV25-1 and TRBJ1-3, is EADIYQTPRYLVIGTGKKITLECSQTMGHDKMYWYQQDPGMELHLIHYSYGVNSTEKGDLSSESTVSRIRTEHFPLTLESARPSHTSQYLCASSDPPTYDFGEGSWLTVV.

This chain joins TRBV7-9 and TRBJ1-1, with 8 bases aligning to TRBD1. This CDR3 contains 14 residues. The V gene's germline CDR1 is SEHNR and CDR2 FQNEAQ (reference sequence). With V trimmed by 8 bases and J by 4 bases, 9 bases remained unmatched. The CDR3 sequence is CASVPDRAVTEAFF. The CDR3 bases are TGTGCCAGCGTACCGGACAGGGCTGTCACTGAAGCTTTCTTT.

The chain uses TRBV9 and TRBJ2-1, with 8 bases that match TRBD2. The V and J ends lost 0 bases and 6 bases, in that order; junction bases with no gene match: 2. CDR1 and CDR2 from the germline V gene are SGDLS and YYNGEE. This CDR3 has 14 residues. CDR3 DNA: TGTGCCAGCAGCGTAGCGGGAGGGGGCAATGAGCAGTTCTTC. Translating it yields CASSVAGGGNEQFF.

As concerns this clone: Compared with germline, one end of the junction differs, possibly owing to a read error. The chain uses TRBV18 and TRBJ2-2; 7 bases are a match to TRBD2. CDR1 is KGHSH, CDR2 LQKENI, per germline. The CDR3 covers 15 residues. The CDR3 DNA reads as TGTGCCAGCTCCCCACCGGGGAGGGACACCGGGGAGCTGTTTTTT. Residues: CASSPPGRDTGELFF.

This clone was counted a few times. The chain uses TRBV27 and TRBJ1-6; TRBD1 matches at 8 bases. Per the germline V gene, CDR1 is MNHEY and CDR2 is SMNVEV (reference sequence). V was clipped by 7 bases and J by 9 bases; unmatched bases: 5. This CDR3 is built from 13 residues. The CDR3 DNA follows: TGTGCCAGCACAATCGGGACAGGTTCACCCCTCCACTTT. It is translated as CASTIGTGSPLHF.

The chain is built from TRBV5-1 and TRBJ2-7; TRBD1 agrees at 7 bases. Germline V gene data show CDR1 as SGHRS and CDR2 as YFSETQ. Trimming removed 1 base from V and 0 bases from J; junction bases left unmatched: 7. The CDR3 length is 16 residues. CDR3: CASSLLGQRNSYEQYF. The CDR3, as DNA: TGCGCCAGCAGCTTGCTGGGACAGCGAAACTCCTACGAGCAGTACTTC.

The V call is TRBV18, the J call TRBJ2-3; unclear D gene. The CDR3 runs 13 residues. CDR1 and CDR2 from the germline V gene are KGHSH and LQKENI. The ends were cut back, 3 bases at V and 0 bases at J, with 4 bases in the middle. CDR3 protein: CASSPQSTDTQYF. The CDR3 bases are TGTGCCAGCTCACCGCAGAGCACAGATACGCAGTATTTT.

This clone has a single count. This chain uses TRBV5-6 with TRBJ2-3; 7 bases match TRBD1. There are 18 residues in the CDR3. Germline V gene lookup returns CDR1 SGHDT and CDR2 YYEEEE. J lost 0 bases, V lost 6 bases, and 16 bases had no gene match. The CDR3 is CASNQDRDHRVSTDTQYF. The CDR3 bases are TGTGCCAGCAACCAAGACAGGGACCATCGAGTCAGCACAGATACGCAGTATTTT.

This clone was detected once. J is TRBJ2-1 and V is TRBV27; 7 bases fit TRBD1. This CDR3 is 15 amino acids long. Germline values: CDR1 MNHEY, CDR2 SMNVEV (reference sequence). V was clipped by 7 bases and J by 3 bases; unmatched bases: 9. CDR3 loop: CASKEDRSVYNEQFF. The DNA for the CDR3 is TGTGCCAGCAAGGAGGACAGGAGCGTCTACAATGAGCAGTTCTTC.

The count of this clone is one. The rearrangement joins TRBV20-1 to TRBJ2-7; weak D call: TRBD1 (6 bases). The V end lost 5 bases, the J end lost 6 bases, and 11 bases lay between the germline ends. Germline lookup yields CDR1 DFQATT and CDR2 SNEGSKA (reference sequence). The CDR3 extends over 11 amino acids. For the CDR3, the DNA is TGCAGTGCTTGGACAGCAGGCGAGCAGTACTTC. This sequence encodes CSAWTAGEQYF.

A note on this clone: The same CDR3 is also encoded by other DNA sequences in this sample. This chain connects TRBV6-5 to TRBJ2-7, with 7 bases lining up with TRBD1. There are 14 residues in the CDR3. V shed 0 bases and J 1 base; nucleotides not matched to a gene: 0. Germline V lookup: CDR1 MNHEY, CDR2 SVGAGI. Here the CDR3 DNA reads TGTGCCAGCAGTTACTCACAGGGGTCCTACGAGCAGTACTTC. This sequence encodes CASSYSQGSYEQYF.

This clone was seen a few times. The chain uses TRBV27 and TRBJ1-5; D ambiguous. CDR1 and CDR2 (germline): MNHEY, SMNVEV (reference sequence). Trimming stripped 6 bases from V and 11 bases from J, with 20 bases between. CDR3 length: 14 amino acids. CDR3 amino acids: CASRPGGSTVAQHF. CDR3 coding DNA: TGTGCCAGCAGACCCGGCGGATCAACCGTGGCCCAGCATTTT.

V and J are TRBV30 and TRBJ1-4; D may be TRBD1 (6 bases). This CDR3 has 15 amino acids. The V gene lost 1 base and the J gene lost 8 bases, with 17 bases spanning the gap. CDR1 and CDR2 from the germline V gene are GTSNPN and SVGIG (reference sequence). The CDR3 region has the DNA TGTGCCTGGAGTGCCCACACAGGGTCGCGGGAAAAACTGTTTTTT. Translated, it gives CAWSAHTGSREKLFF.

This clone has just a few counts. V usage is TRBV9 and J usage is TRBJ1-4, with a tentative D call TRBD1 (6 bases). Trimming stripped 0 bases from V and 8 bases from J, with 17 bases between. This CDR3 is 16 amino acids long. CDR1 is SGDLS, CDR2 YYNGEE, per germline. DNA of the CDR3: TGTGCCAGCAGCGTAGGATTTGGACAGCACGGAGAAAAACTGTTTTTT. It specifies CASSVGFGQHGEKLFF.

Only a few counts were recorded for this clone. The gene calls are TRBV19 and TRBJ2-5; TRBD1 matches at 7 bases. The CDR3 sequence is 15 residues long. Trimming at V came to 4 bases and at J to 5 bases, leaving 10 bases not matched to a gene. Germline loops: CDR1 LNHDA, CDR2 SQIVND (reference sequence). The chain's CDR3 is CASSTQWGTVETQYF. The CDR3 DNA sequence: TGTGCCAGTAGTACCCAATGGGGGACAGTTGAGACCCAGTACTTC.